This T cell receptor (beta chain) is from a study of cytomegalovirus exposure and HLA in healthy donors. Study overall: Early released data had approximately 86 million unique TCRs, all coming from HLA-typed donors.

About this clone: What it recognizes is unknown.

The PCR employed 60 Vbeta primers together with 13 Jbeta primers. The protocol was immunoSEQ multiplex PCR, while the TCRdb copy is restricted to in-frame clones and leaves out a portion. The sample lists about 220,000 clones; roughly 82% were seen once. This CDR3 is built from 14 residues. In germline, CDR1 is SSHAT, CDR2 FNYEAQ (reference sequence). V gave up 6 bases and J gave up 4 bases; unmatched junction bases: 9. General observations from the study: In a later analysis, HLA-C alleles had the fewest associated TCRs, DRB1 alleles the most. A list of around 160 TCR beta chains associated with cytomegalovirus was given. A later analysis linked a missense variant in DCLRE1C to the trimming of TCR beta V and J genes.

Sequenced material: PBMCs. The TCR comes from a woman aged 40 to 50 in good health and CMV-seropositive. The chain employs TRBV7-7 and TRBJ2-7, with 7 bases identical to TRBD1. The CDR3 sequence: CASSSRQGEYEQYF. For the CDR3, the DNA is TGTGCCAGCAGTTCCCGACAGGGAGAGTACGAGCAGTACTTC.